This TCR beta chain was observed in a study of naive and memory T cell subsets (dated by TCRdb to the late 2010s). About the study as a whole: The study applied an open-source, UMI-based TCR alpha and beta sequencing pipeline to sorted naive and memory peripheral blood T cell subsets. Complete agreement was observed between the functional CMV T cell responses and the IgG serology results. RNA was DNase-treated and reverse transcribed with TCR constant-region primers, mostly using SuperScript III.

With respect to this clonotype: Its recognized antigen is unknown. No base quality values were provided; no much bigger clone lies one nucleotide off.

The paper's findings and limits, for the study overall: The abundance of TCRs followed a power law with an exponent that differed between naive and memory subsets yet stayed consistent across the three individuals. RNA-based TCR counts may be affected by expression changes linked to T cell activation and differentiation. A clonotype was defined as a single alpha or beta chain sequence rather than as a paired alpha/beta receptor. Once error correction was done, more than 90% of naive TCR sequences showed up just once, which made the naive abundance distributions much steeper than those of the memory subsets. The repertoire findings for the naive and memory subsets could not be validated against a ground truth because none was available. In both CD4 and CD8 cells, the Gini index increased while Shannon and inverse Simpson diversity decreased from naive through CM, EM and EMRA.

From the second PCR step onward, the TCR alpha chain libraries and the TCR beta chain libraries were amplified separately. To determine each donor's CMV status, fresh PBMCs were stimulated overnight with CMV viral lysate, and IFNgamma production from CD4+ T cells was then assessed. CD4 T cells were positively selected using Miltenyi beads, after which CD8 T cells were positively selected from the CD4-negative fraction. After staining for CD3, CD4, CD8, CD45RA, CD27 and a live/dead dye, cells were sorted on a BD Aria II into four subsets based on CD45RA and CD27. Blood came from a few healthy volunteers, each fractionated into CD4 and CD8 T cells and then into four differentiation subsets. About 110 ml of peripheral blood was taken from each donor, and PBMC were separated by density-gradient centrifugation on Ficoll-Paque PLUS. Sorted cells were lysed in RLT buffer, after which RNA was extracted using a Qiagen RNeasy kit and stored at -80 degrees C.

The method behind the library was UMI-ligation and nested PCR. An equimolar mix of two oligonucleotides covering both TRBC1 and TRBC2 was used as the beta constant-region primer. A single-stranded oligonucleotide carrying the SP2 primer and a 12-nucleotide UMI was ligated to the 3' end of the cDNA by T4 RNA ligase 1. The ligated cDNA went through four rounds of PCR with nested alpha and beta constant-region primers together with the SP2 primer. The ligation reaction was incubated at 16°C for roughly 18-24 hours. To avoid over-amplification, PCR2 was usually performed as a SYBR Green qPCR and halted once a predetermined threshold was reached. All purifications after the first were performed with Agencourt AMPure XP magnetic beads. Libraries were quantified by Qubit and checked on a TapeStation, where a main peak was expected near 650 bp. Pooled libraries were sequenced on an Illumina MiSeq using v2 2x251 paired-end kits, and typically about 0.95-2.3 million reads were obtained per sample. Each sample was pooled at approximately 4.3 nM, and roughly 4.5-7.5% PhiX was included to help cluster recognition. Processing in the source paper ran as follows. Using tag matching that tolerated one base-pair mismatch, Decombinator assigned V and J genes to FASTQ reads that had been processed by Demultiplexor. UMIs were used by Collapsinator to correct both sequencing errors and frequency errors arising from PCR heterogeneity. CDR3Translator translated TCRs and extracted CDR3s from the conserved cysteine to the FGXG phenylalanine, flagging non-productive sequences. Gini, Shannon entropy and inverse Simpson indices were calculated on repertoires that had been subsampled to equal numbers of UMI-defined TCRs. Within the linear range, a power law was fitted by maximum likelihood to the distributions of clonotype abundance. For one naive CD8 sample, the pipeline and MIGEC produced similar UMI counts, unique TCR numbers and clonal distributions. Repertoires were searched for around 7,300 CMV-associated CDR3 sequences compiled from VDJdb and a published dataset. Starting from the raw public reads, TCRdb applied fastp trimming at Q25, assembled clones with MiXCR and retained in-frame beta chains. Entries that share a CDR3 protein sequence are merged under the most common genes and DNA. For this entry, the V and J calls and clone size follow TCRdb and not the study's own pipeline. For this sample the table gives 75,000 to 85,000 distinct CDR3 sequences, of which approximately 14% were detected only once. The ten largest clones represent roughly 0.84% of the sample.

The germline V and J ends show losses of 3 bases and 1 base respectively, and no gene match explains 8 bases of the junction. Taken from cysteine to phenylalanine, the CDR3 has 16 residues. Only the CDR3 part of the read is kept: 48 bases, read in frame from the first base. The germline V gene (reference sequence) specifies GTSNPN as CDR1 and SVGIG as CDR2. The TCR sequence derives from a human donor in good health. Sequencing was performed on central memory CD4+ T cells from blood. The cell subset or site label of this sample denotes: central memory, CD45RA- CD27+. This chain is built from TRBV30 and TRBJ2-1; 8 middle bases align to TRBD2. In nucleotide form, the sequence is TGTGCCTGGAGAGGACCGGCGGGGGGATCCTACAATGAGCAGTTCTTC. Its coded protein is CAWRGPAGGSYNEQFF. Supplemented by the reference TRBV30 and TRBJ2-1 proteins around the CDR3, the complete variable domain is SQTIHQWPATLVQPVGSPLSLECTVEGTSNPNLYWYRQAAGRGLQLLFYSVGIGQISSEVPQNLSASRPQDRQFILSSKKLLLSDSGFYLCAWRGPAGGSYNEQFFGPGTRLTVL.